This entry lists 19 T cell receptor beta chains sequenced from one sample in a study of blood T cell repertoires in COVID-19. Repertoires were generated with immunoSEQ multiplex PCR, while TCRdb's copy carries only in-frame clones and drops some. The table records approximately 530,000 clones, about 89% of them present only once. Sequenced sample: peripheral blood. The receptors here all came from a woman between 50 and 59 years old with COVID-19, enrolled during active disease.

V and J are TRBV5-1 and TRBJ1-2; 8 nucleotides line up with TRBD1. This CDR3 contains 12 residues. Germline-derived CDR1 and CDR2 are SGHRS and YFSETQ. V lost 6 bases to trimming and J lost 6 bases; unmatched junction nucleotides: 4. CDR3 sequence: CASTETGDGYTF. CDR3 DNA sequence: TGCGCCAGCACAGAGACAGGGGATGGCTACACCTTC.

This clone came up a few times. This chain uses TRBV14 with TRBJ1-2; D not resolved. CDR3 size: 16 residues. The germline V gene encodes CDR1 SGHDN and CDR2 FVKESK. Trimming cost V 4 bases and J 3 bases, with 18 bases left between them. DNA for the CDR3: TGTGCCAGCAGCCCCGAGTGGTACACGGGAGACTATGGCTACACCTTC. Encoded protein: CASSPEWYTGDYGYTF.

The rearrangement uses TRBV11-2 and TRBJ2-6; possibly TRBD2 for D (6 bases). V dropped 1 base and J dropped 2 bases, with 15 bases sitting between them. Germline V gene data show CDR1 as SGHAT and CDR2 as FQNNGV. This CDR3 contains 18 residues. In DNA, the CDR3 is TGTGCCAGCAGCTTAGCGGGACTCCCTTATCCTGGGGCCAACGTCCTGACTTTC. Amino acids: CASSLAGLPYPGANVLTF.

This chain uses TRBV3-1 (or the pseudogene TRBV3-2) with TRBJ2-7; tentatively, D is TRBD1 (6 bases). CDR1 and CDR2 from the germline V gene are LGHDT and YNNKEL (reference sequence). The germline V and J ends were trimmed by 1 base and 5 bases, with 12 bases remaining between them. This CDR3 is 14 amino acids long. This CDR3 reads CASSQGSTGNEQYF. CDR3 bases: TGTGCCAGCAGCCAAGGATCAACAGGGAACGAGCAGTACTTC.

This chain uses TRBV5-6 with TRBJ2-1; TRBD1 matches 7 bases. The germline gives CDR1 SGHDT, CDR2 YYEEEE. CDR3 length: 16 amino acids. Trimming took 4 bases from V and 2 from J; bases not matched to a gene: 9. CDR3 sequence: CASSTGQASPYNEQFF. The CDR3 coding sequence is TGTGCCAGCAGCACAGGACAGGCCAGCCCCTACAATGAGCAGTTCTTC.

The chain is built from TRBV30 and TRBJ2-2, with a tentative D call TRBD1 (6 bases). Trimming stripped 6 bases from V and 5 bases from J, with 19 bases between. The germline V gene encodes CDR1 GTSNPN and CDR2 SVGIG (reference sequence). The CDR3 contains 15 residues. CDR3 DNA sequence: TGTGCCTGTAACACAGGGCCTTCGGAGACCGGGGAGCTGTTTTTT. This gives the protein CACNTGPSETGELFF.

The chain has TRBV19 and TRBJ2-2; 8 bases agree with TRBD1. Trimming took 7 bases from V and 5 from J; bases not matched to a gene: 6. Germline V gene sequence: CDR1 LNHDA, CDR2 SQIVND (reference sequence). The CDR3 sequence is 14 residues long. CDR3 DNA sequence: TGTGCCAGTATCGACAGGGGAAGGACCGGGGAGCTGTTTTTT. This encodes CASIDRGRTGELFF.

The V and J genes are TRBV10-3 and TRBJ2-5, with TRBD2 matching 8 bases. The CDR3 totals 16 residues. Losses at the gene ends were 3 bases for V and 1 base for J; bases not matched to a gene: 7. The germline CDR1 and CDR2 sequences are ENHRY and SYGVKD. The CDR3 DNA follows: TGTGCCATCAGTGATTCCCCCACTAGCGGCCAAGAGACCCAGTACTTC. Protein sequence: CAISDSPTSGQETQYF.

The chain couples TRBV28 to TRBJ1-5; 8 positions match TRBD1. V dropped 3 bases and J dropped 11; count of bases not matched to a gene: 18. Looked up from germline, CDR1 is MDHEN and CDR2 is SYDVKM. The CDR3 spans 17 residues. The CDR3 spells CASSFPLRTGFRRAQHF. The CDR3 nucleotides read TGTGCCAGCAGTTTCCCACTAAGGACAGGGTTCCGCCGGGCCCAGCATTTT.

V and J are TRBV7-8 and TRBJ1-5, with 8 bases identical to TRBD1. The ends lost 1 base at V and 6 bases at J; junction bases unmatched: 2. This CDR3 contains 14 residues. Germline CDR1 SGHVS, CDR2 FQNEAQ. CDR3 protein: CASSLGGTGQPQHF. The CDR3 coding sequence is TGTGCCAGCAGCTTAGGGGGGACAGGTCAGCCCCAGCATTTT.

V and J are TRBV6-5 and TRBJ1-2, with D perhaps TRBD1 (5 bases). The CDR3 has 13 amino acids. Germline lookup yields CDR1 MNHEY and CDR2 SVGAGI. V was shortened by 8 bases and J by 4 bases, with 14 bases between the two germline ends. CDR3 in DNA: TGTGCCAGCGTTCCGGGGGGGAGCTATGGCTACACCTTC. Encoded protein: CASVPGGSYGYTF.

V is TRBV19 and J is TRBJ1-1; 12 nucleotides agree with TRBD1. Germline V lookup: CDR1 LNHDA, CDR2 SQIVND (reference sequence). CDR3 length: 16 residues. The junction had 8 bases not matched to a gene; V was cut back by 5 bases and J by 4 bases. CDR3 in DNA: TGTGCCAGTAGTGACGGGACAGGGGGCCTGACCACTGAAGCTTTCTTT. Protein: CASSDGTGGLTTEAFF.

CDR3 loop: CSAIQGANYGYTF. The CDR3 bases are TGCAGCGCAATCCAGGGGGCCAACTATGGCTACACCTTC. The chain is built from TRBV29-1 and TRBJ1-2; TRBD1 matches at 8 bases. There are 13 residues in the CDR3. The V and J ends lost 7 bases and 2 bases, in that order; junction bases with no gene match: 6. CDR1 and CDR2 (germline): SQVTM, ANQGSEA.

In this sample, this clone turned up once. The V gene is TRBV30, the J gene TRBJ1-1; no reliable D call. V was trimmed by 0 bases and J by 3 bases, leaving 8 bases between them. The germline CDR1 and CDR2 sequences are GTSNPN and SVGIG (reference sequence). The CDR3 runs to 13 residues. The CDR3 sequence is CAWSVLKHTEAFF. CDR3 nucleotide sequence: TGTGCCTGGAGTGTATTGAAGCACACTGAAGCTTTCTTT.

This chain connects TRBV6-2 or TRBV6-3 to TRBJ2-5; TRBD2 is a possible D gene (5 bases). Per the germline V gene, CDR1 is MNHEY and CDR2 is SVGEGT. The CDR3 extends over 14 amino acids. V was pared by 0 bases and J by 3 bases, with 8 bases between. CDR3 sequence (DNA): TGTGCCAGCAGTTACTCAGGACTGGAAGAGACCCAGTACTTC. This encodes CASSYSGLEETQYF.

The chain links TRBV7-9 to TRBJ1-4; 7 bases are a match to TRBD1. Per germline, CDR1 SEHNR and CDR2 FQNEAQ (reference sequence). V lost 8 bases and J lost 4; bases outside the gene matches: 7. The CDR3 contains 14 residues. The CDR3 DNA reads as TGTGCCAGCTCCTTTGGACAGGATAATGAAAAACTGTTTTTT. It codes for CASSFGQDNEKLFF.

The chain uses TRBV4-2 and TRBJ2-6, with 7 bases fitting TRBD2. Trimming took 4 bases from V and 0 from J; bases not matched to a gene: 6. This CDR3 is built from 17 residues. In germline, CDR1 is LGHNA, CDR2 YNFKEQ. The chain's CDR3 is CASSLREGSSGANVLTF. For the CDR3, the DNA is TGTGCCAGCAGCCTTAGGGAGGGGAGCTCTGGGGCCAACGTCCTGACTTTC.

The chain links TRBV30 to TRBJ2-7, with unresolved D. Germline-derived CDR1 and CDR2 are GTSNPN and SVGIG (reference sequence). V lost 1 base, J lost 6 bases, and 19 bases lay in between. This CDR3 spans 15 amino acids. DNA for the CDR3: TGTGCCTGGAGTGGTGTGACGGGTCGGGTGGGCGAGCAGTACTTC. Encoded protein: CAWSGVTGRVGEQYF. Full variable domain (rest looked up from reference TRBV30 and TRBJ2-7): SQTIHQWPATLVQPVGSPLSLECTVEGTSNPNLYWYRQAAGRGLQLLFYSVGIGQISSEVPQNLSASRPQDRQFILSSKKLLLSDSGFYLCAWSGVTGRVGEQYFGPGTRLTVT.

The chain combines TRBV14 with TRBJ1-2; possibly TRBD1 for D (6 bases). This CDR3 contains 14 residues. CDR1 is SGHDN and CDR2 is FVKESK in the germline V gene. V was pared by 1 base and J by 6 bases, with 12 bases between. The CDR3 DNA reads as TGTGCCAGCAGCCAAGTAGGGGGTTTCGATGGCTACACCTTC. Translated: CASSQVGGFDGYTF.